This T cell receptor beta chain was profiled in a study of T cell responses to AZD1222 COVID-19 vaccine. Whole-study findings and limits: Donors, mostly white British, included more females; clonal diversity was possibly underestimated. Scientists sampled the repertoires only once the peak T cell response had passed. With dominance at 160-218 and 743-854, vaccine-associated CD4 TCRs spanned spike.

Germline values: CDR1 SGHTA, CDR2 FQGNSA. V shed 1 base, J shed 2 bases, and the junction held 4 bases outside the gene matches. The CDR3 contains 15 residues. Profiling relied on immunoSEQ multiplex PCR, and the TCRdb table lists in-frame clones only, not all of them. The profile shows 80,000 to 100,000 clones, about 89% of them singletons. A remark on this clone: The antigen remains unidentified.

Specimen: peripheral blood, collected 28 days after the second AZD1222 dose. The receptor was isolated from an adult who received the AZD1222 COVID-19 vaccine. This chain uses TRBV7-2 with TRBJ2-7, with 8 positions matching TRBD2. In nucleotides, the CDR3 is TGTGCCAGCAGCTTAGATCGGGGGGGCCCCTACGAGCAGTACTTC. Translating gives CASSLDRGGPYEQYF.